This T cell receptor (beta chain) was recovered during a study of blood T cell repertoires in COVID-19. CDR3 size: 13 residues. Per germline, CDR1 SGHKS and CDR2 YYEKEE (reference sequence). Trimming shortened V by 0 bases and J by 2 bases, and 3 bases separated the two germline ends. Profiled with immunoSEQ multiplex PCR; TCRdb holds only in-frame clones, not every one. The sample lists 90,000 or so clones, 75% to 90% seen once, with under 3.5% in the top ten. The chain is built from TRBV5-5 and TRBJ1-5; D is undetermined. Sequenced input: peripheral blood. The origin of this receptor is a woman in her seventies with acute or convalescent COVID-19. CDR3 sequence (DNA): TGTGCCAGCAGCTTGGCAGGCAATCAGCCCCAGCATTTT. It yields the protein CASSLAGNQPQHF. Full variable domain (remainder filled in from reference TRBV5-5 and TRBJ1-5): DAGVTQSPTHLIKTRGQQVTLRCSPISGHKSVSWYQQVLGQGPQFIFQYYEKEERGRGNFPDRFSARQFPNYSSELNVNALLLGDSALYLCASSLAGNQPQHFGDGTRLSIL.